The 3 T cell receptor beta chains presented below share a single source sample, sequenced in a study of cytomegalovirus exposure and HLA in healthy donors. PCR amplification relied on 60 Vbeta primers (plus 13 Jbeta primers). Generated by immunoSEQ multiplex PCR, the TCRdb table keeps only in-frame clones and is missing some. This table holds 150,000 or so clones, 70% to 90% found once. The sample was PBMCs. The receptor set was obtained from a woman aged 35 to 49 in good health and CMV-seropositive.

The chain links TRBV9 to TRBJ2-7, with 13 positions matching TRBD2. Looked up from germline, CDR1 is SGDLS and CDR2 is YYNGEE. Trimming took 4 bases from V and 8 from J; bases not matched to a gene: 15. CDR3 length: 17 amino acids. CDR3 bases: TGTGCCAGCAGCACCCAGGGACTAGCGGGATCGGCCCCCAAGCAGTACTTC. It yields the protein CASSTQGLAGSAPKQYF.

This chain links TRBV19 with TRBJ1-5; D uncertain. Trimming took off 2 bases at V and 2 bases at J, with 10 bases between the two ends. Per germline, CDR1 LNHDA and CDR2 SQIVND (reference sequence). This CDR3 spans 15 amino acids. The DNA for the CDR3 is TGTGCCAGTAGTATACTGACTACGGGCAATCAGCCCCAGCATTTT. Translating it yields CASSILTTGNQPQHF.

This CDR3 is CASSPQEGSYEQYF. CDR3 DNA sequence: TGTGCCAGCTCACCCCAGGAGGGCTCCTACGAGCAGTACTTC. The gene calls are TRBV18 and TRBJ2-7, with D maybe TRBD2 (6 bases). V lost 3 bases and J lost 0, with 9 bases in between. The CDR3 loop spans 14 amino acids. The germline V gene has CDR1 KGHSH and CDR2 LQKENI.